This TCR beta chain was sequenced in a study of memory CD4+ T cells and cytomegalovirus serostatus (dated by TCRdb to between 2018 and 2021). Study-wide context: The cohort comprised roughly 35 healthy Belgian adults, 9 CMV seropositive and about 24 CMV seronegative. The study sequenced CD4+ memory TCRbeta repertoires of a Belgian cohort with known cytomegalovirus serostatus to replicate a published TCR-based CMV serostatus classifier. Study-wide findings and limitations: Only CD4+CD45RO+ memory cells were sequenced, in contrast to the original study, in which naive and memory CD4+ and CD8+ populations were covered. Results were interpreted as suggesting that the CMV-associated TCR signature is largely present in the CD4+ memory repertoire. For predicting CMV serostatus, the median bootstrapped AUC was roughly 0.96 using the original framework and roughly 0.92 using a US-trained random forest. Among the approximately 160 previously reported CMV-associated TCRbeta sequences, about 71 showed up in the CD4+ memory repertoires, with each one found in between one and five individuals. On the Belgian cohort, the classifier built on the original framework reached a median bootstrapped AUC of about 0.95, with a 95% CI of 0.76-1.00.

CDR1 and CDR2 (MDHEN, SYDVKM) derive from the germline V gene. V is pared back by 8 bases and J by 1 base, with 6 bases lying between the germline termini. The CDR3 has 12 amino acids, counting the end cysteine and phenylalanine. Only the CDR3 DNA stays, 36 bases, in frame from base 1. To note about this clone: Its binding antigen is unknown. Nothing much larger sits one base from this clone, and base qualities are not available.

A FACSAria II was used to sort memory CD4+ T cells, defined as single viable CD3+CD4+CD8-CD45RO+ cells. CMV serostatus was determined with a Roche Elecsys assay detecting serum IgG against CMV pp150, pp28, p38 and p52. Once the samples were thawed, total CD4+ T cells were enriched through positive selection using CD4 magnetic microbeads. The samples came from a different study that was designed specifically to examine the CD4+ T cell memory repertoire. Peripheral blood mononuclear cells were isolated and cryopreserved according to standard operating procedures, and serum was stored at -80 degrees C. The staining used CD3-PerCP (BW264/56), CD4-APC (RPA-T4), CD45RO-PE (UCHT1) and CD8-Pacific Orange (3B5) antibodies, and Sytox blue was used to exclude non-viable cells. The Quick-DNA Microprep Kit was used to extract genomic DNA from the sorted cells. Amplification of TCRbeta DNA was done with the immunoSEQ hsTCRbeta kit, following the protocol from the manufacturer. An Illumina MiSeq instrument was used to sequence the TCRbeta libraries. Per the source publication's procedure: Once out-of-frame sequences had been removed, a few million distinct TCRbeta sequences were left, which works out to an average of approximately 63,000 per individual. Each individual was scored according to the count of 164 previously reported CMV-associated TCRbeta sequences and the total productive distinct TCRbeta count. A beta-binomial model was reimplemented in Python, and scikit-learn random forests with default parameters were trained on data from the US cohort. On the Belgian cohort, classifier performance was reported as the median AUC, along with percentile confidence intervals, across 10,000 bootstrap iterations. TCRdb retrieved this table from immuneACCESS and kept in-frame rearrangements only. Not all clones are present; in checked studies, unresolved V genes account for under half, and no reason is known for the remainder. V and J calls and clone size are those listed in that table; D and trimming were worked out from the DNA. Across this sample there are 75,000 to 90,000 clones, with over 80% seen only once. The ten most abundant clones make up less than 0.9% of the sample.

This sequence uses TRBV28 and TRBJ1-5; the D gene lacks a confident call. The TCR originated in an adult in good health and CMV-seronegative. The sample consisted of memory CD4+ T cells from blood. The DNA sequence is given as TGTGCCAGCGAAACGAGCAATCAGCCCCAGCATTTT. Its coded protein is CASETSNQPQHF. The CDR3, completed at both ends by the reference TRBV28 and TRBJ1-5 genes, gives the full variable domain DVKVTQSSRYLVKRTGEKVFLECVQDMDHENMFWYRQDPGLGLRLIYFSYDVKMKEKGDIPEGYSVSREKKERFSLILESASTNQTSMYLCASETSNQPQHFGDGTRLSIL.